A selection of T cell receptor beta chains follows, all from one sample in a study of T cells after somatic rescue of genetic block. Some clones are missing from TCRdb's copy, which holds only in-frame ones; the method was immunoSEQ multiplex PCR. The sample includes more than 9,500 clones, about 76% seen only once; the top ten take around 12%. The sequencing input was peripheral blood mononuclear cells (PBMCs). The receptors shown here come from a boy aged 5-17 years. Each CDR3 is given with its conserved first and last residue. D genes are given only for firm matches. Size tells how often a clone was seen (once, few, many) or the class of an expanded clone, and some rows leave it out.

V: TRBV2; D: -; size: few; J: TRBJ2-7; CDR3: CASSIRDRIYEQYF; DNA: TGTGCCAGCAGTATCCGGGACCGAATCTACGAGCAGTACTTC
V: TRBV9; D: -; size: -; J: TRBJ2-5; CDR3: CASSVRGSEVETQYF; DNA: TGTGCCAGCAGCGTCAGGGGCAGCGAGGTAGAGACCCAGTACTTC
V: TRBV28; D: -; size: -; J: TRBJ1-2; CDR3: CASSEGILENYGYTF; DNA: TGTGCCAGCAGTGAGGGGATTTTAGAGAACTATGGCTACACCTTC
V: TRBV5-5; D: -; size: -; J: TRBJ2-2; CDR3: CASSPTGLNTGELFF; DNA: TGTGCCAGCAGCCCGACAGGTCTGAACACCGGGGAGCTGTTTTTT
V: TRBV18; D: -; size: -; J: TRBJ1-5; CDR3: CASSPQGLNQPQHF; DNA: TGTGCCAGCTCACCACAGGGGCTCAATCAGCCCCAGCATTTT
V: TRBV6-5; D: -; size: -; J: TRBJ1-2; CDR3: CASSFLQGWRHGYTF; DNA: TGTGCCAGCAGTTTCTTACAGGGCTGGCGGCATGGCTACACCTTC
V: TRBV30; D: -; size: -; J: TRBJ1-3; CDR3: CAWTGAGNTIYF; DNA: TGTGCCTGGACAGGGGCTGGAAACACCATATATTTT
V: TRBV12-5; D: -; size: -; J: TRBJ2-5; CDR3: CASGLAGRETQYF; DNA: TGTGCTAGTGGTTTGGCGGGGAGGGAGACCCAGTACTTC
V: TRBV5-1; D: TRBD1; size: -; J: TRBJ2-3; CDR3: CASSLAITGGKNTDTQYF; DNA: TGCGCCAGCAGCTTGGCCATTACAGGGGGCAAGAACACAGATACGCAGTATTTT
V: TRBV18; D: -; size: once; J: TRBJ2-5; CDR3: CASSPFGYQETQYF; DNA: TGTGCCAGCTCACCATTCGGGTATCAAGAGACCCAGTACTTC
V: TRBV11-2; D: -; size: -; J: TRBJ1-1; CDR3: CASSLIHPNTEAFF; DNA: TGTGCCAGCAGCTTAATTCACCCTAACACTGAAGCTTTCTTT
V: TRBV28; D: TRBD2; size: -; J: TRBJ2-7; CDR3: CASSVGLAGAWEQYF; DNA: TGTGCCAGCAGTGTGGGACTAGCGGGAGCGTGGGAGCAGTACTTC
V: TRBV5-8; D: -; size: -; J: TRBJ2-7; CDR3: CASSSQIYEQYF; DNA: TGTGCCAGCAGCTCCCAGATCTACGAGCAGTACTTC